A selection of T cell receptor beta chains follows, all from one sample in a study of monozygotic twins with inflammatory bowel disease. TCRdb reanalyzed the 5' RACE reads, giving one entry per CDR3 protein sequence and no DNA. The table lists more than 300,000 distinct CDR3 sequences. The sample taken for sequencing was blood. These receptors all stem from a human donor with ulcerative colitis or Crohn's disease, or a healthy co-twin of an affected twin (not recorded which). CDR3s include the opening cysteine and the closing phenylalanine or tryptophan. The size entry is marked missing in some rows and otherwise reads once, few, many or a size class.

j_gene | abundance | v_gene | CDR3aa
TRBJ1-4 | . | TRBV7-9 | CASSDGDRGNEKLFF
TRBJ2-5 | . | TRBV5-1 | CASSLEDAGSETQYF
TRBJ1-4 | . | TRBV12-5 | CASGLVPGTGEKLFF
TRBJ1-6 | . | TRBV20-1 | CSARAQRLDNSPLHF
TRBJ1-1 | . | TRBV15 | CATSRAIEGSAFF
TRBJ2-5 | . | TRBV5-6 | CASSLDGYRAETQYF
TRBJ2-7 | medium-sized | TRBV24-1 | CATSDTGHPYEQYF
TRBJ2-3 | . | TRBV12-3/TRBV12-4 | CASSPRLAGGTDTQYF
TRBJ2-7 | . | TRBV20-1 | CSARVEGANYEQYF
TRBJ2-3 | . | TRBV6-1 | CASRISGARTDTQYF
TRBJ1-6 | . | TRBV6-5 | CASSYGTGGLELLPLHF
TRBJ2-3 | . | TRBV5-1 | CASSPTGGGRTDTQYF
TRBJ1-6 | . | TRBV7-8 | CASSLAPGSYNSPLHF
TRBJ2-2 | . | TRBV4-2 | CASSQDPYPNTGELFF
TRBJ2-7 | . | TRBV4-2 | CASSQGPVGARDEQYF
TRBJ2-7 | . | TRBV4-3 | CASSQDHSSGVFYEQYF
TRBJ2-3 | . | TRBV5-1 | CASSPPGLPGDTQYF
TRBJ1-1 | . | TRBV5-1 | CASSLESFSGQNTEAFF
TRBJ2-2 | . | TRBV20-1 | CSAGLAGGYSGELFF
TRBJ1-2 | . | TRBV7-2 | CASSLATRTAYGYTF
TRBJ1-4 | . | TRBV5-4 | CASSFKGGDEKLFF
TRBJ1-2 | . | TRBV20-1 | CSAARGESYGYTF
TRBJ2-1 | . | TRBV7-9 | CASSRGTSNYNEQFF
TRBJ2-4 | . | TRBV12-3/TRBV12-4 | CASSDRTGPINIQYF
TRBJ2-4 | . | TRBV14 | CASSQGILAKNIQYF